This T cell receptor beta chain was recovered during a study of blood T cells in healthy people across ages. Study-wide findings and caveats: In older individuals, TCR beta diversity per million T cells was lower, falling roughly linearly with age. When set beside aged donors, long-lived donors presented more naive CD4+ cells and higher diversity.

This CDR3 has 13 amino acids. The V end was cut by 6 bases, the J end by 6 bases, with 15 bases between. The germline gives CDR1 DFQATT, CDR2 SNEGSKA (reference sequence). A few counts support this clonotype. What it recognizes is unknown. Then a second PCR, running roughly 7 to 11 cycles, was carried out with a sample-barcoded 5' primer and a J-beta primer mix. The authors tagged each cDNA molecule using a template-switch adaptor with 12 random nucleotides. TCRdb itself ran the 5' RACE reads through MiXCR, one entry per CDR3 protein. Among roughly 1,300,000 distinct CDR3 sequences, roughly 64% were seen once, and the ten largest hold over 6.5%.

The chain employs TRBV20-1 and TRBJ1-5; maybe TRBD1 (6 bases). This TCR was recovered from a man aged 18 to 30 in good health. The sample comprised blood. CDR3 nucleotides: TGCAGTGCGTCCGAGAGGGGGAGTCAGCCCCAGCATTTT. This codes for CSASERGSQPQHF.